The 28 T cell receptor beta chains below were found in one sample sequenced in a study of blood T cells in healthy people across ages. The use of a sample-barcoded 5' primer and a J-beta primer mix characterized a second PCR of roughly 6 to 11 cycles. TCRdb ran MiXCR on the 5' RACE reads and lists one entry per CDR3 protein. The sample holds some 670,000 distinct CDR3 sequences; over 40% are singletons and the top ten take about 13%. Sequenced sample: blood. The receptors were gathered from a woman older than 75 in good health.

This clonotype was counted ten times or more. In DNA, the CDR3 is TGTGCCAGCAGCCTAGGACTAGCGGGATCCTACGAGCAGTACTTC. Protein product: CASSLGLAGSYEQYF. The rearrangement links TRBV27 to TRBJ2-7; 12 bases are a match to TRBD2. V was pared by 6 bases and J by 1 base, with 4 bases of the junction left unmatched. The CDR3 is 15 residues long. Germline CDR1 and CDR2: MNHEY and SMNVEV (reference sequence).

This clonotype came up many times. The chain joins TRBV5-1 to TRBJ2-7; a weak D match, TRBD2 (5 bases). Germline loops: CDR1 SGHRS, CDR2 YFSETQ. CDR3 size: 14 residues. V shed 2 bases and J shed 6 bases, with 15 bases lying between them. The CDR3 is CASSLSPTGSEQYF. CDR3 sequence (DNA): TGCGCCAGCAGCTTATCCCCGACGGGGTCCGAGCAGTACTTC.

This clonotype was seen many times. V is TRBV3-1 and J is TRBJ2-6, with D hard to call. Trimming cost V 2 bases and J 1 base, with 15 bases left between them. The V gene's germline CDR1 is LGHDT and CDR2 YNNKEL (reference sequence). This CDR3 is 18 amino acids long. DNA of the CDR3: TGTGCCAGCAGCCAATTCCCCCAGATCGGATCTGGGGCCAACGTCCTGACTTTC. It translates to CASSQFPQIGSGANVLTF.

V gene TRBV24-1 combines with J gene TRBJ2-7, with D unresolved. Germline lookup yields CDR1 KGHDR and CDR2 SFDVKD. The CDR3 extends over 14 amino acids. Trimming removed 4 bases from V and 4 bases from J, with 13 bases in between. CDR3 in DNA: TGTGCCACCAGTGACGCTACGACTGGTTACGAGCAGTACTTC. It codes for CATSDATTGYEQYF.

This clonotype appeared many times. The J gene is TRBJ2-1, the V gene TRBV5-1; 8 bases align to TRBD1. Trimming cost V 2 bases and J 4 bases; bases outside gene matches: 8. This CDR3 is 16 amino acids long. Germline V gene data show CDR1 as SGHRS and CDR2 as YFSETQ. The CDR3 is CASSLNPGTGYNEQFF. For the CDR3, the DNA is TGCGCCAGCAGCTTAAACCCCGGGACAGGTTACAATGAGCAGTTCTTC.

J is TRBJ2-1 and V is TRBV7-3, with 12 positions matching TRBD2. This CDR3 has 16 amino acids. V lost 3 bases to trimming and J lost 7 bases; unmatched junction nucleotides: 7. In germline, CDR1 is SGHTA, CDR2 FQGTGA. The CDR3 spells CASSFSTSGGRNEQFF. In DNA form, the CDR3 reads TGTGCCAGCAGCTTTTCGACTAGCGGGGGTCGAAATGAGCAGTTCTTC.

Turning to this clonotype: Given a much more abundant clone one base away, this may be a read error. V and J are TRBV5-1 and TRBJ2-7; TRBD1 agrees at 7 bases. The CDR3 is 13 residues long. In germline, CDR1 is SGHRS, CDR2 YFSETQ. V shed 3 bases and J 9 bases; nucleotides not matched to a gene: 9. The CDR3 loop reads CASSYGTDNGQYF. The DNA for the CDR3 is TGCGCCAGCAGCTACGGGACAGACAACGGGCAGTACTTC. Full variable domain (outside the CDR3, taken from reference TRBV5-1 and TRBJ2-7): KAGVTQTPRYLIKTRGQQVTLSCSPISGHRSVSWYQQTPGQGLQFLFEYFSETQRNKGNFPGRFSGRQFSNSRSEMNVSTLELGDSALYLCASSYGTDNGQYFGPGTRLTVT.

The rearrangement uses TRBV6-1 and TRBJ1-5; D may be TRBD1 (5 bases). In germline, CDR1 is MNHNS, CDR2 SASEGT. V was trimmed by 2 bases and J by 9 bases, leaving 29 bases between them. This CDR3 spans 19 amino acids. This chain's CDR3 is CASSESFALGAGSVRPQHF. CDR3 bases: TGTGCCAGCAGTGAATCATTCGCGCTCGGGGCAGGCAGCGTTCGGCCCCAGCATTTT.

The J gene is TRBJ2-7, the V gene TRBV21-1; TRBD2 is taken as the D call from the table, unchecked against the DNA. TRBV21-1 is described as a pseudogene. The CDR3 totals 15 residues. In DNA, the CDR3 is TGTGCCAGCAGTAAGGGCTGGCGGGACGTTTACGAGCAGTACTTC. Residues: CASSKGWRDVYEQYF.

The rearrangement joins TRBV14 to TRBJ2-4, with 8 bases aligning to TRBD1. The tail of the sequence fits TRBJ2-7 better, so the J call may be wrong. CDR3 length: 16 residues. Germline assignment: CDR1 SGHDN and CDR2 FVKESK. CDR3 sequence reads: CASSQRSTGGFYEQYF. Written as DNA, the CDR3 is TGTGCCAGCAGCCAAAGGAGTACAGGGGGATTCTACGAGCAGTACTTC.

In the case of this clonotype: A junction end diverges from the germline sequence, so it may reflect a read error. The chain uses TRBV12-3 or TRBV12-4 and TRBJ1-6, with unresolved D. The CDR3 loop spans 16 amino acids. CDR3 sequence: CASSLKTGWGNTPLHF. The CDR3 DNA follows: TGTGCCAGCAGTTTAAAGACGGGTTGGGGTAATACACCCCTCCACTTT.

This sequence joins TRBV5-1 and TRBJ1-5; 7 bases map to TRBD1. V gave up 4 bases and J gave up 2 bases; unmatched junction bases: 6. This CDR3 is 15 amino acids long. The V gene's germline CDR1 is SGHRS and CDR2 YFSETQ. In nucleotides, the CDR3 is TGCGCCAGCAGCCGGGACAGCGAAGGCAATCAGCCCCAGCATTTT. Encoded protein: CASSRDSEGNQPQHF.

CDR3: CASSSGQTDTGELFF. CDR3 DNA: TGCGCCAGCAGCTCGGGACAAACTGACACCGGGGAGCTGTTTTTT. V gene TRBV5-1 combines with J gene TRBJ2-2, with D possibly TRBD1 on 6 matching bases. CDR3 length: 15 residues. The ends were cut back, 3 bases at V and 3 bases at J, with 12 bases in the middle. Germline CDR1 reads SGHRS; CDR2 reads YFSETQ.

The sample holds many counts of this clonotype. The chain joins TRBV6-5 to TRBJ1-2; no reliable D call. Trimming shortened V by 2 bases and J by 6 bases, and 13 bases separated the two germline ends. Germline CDR1 and CDR2: MNHEY and SVGAGI. The CDR3 loop spans 14 amino acids. CDR3 protein: CASSYTPGGNGYTF. The CDR3 DNA is TGTGCCAGCAGTTACACGCCAGGCGGGAATGGCTACACCTTC.

This clonotype was detected only a few times. V and J are TRBV27 and TRBJ2-7; no clear D. CDR1 is MNHEY, CDR2 SMNVEV, per germline (reference sequence). Trimming pared 5 bases from V and 1 base from J, leaving 12 bases between. The CDR3 contains 14 residues. CDR3 sequence reads: CASSLNSESYEQYF. The CDR3 nucleotides are TGTGCCAGCAGTCTCAATTCCGAATCCTACGAGCAGTACTTC.

For this clonotype: One base away lies a much larger clone, so this may be a sequencing read error. This chain joins TRBV6-5 and TRBJ2-2; 9 bases align to TRBD1. The germline V gene encodes CDR1 MNHEY and CDR2 SVGAGI. This CDR3 comprises 14 residues. The trim removed 6 bases at V and 3 bases at J, leaving 2 bases unmatched. The CDR3 coding sequence is TGTGCCAGCAGGCGGACAGGGGACACCGGGGAGCTGTTTTTT. Protein product: CASRRTGDTGELFF.

The chain combines TRBV9 with TRBJ1-4, with TRBD1 as a possible D gene (6 bases). Germline CDR1 and CDR2: SGDLS and YYNGEE. The CDR3 is 16 amino acids. V shed 3 bases and J shed 8 bases, with 20 bases lying between them. The CDR3 sequence: CASSGNRGGGGEKLFF. DNA for the CDR3: TGTGCCAGCAGCGGGAATCGGGGAGGGGGTGGAGAAAAACTGTTTTTT.

This clonotype was counted many times. DNA for the CDR3: TGTGCCAGCAAAACCTCGCGGCAACGGGAGGGCTCCTACGAGCAGTACTTC. Its protein is CASKTSRQREGSYEQYF. The chain links TRBV9 to TRBJ2-7; TRBD2 aligns across 8 bases. Germline-derived CDR1 and CDR2 are SGDLS and YYNGEE. The junction had 14 bases not matched to a gene; V was cut back by 6 bases and J by 0 bases. The CDR3 contains 17 residues.

This chain uses TRBV29-1 with TRBJ1-4; D is undetermined. In germline, CDR1 is SQVTM, CDR2 ANQGSEA. CDR3 length: 14 residues. Trimming stripped 1 base from V and 7 bases from J, with 13 bases between. DNA of the CDR3: TGCAGCGTTGAAGGTGCGGGGAATACTGAAAAACTGTTTTTT. It encodes CSVEGAGNTEKLFF.

This clonotype was observed at least ten times. This chain links TRBV29-1 with TRBJ2-1; a possible D gene is TRBD1 (5 bases). Trimming cost V 3 bases and J 9 bases, with 15 bases left between them. The CDR3 contains 13 residues. The germline V gene has CDR1 SQVTM and CDR2 ANQGSEA. CDR3 in DNA: TGCAGCGTTGAGACAGTGCGGATCGGTGAGCAGTTCTTC. As protein: CSVETVRIGEQFF.

V usage is TRBV6-6 and J usage is TRBJ2-1; perhaps TRBD2 as D (5 bases). The CDR3 spans 14 residues. Germline CDR1 and CDR2: MNHNY and SVGAGI (reference sequence). V was shortened by 5 bases and J by 6 bases, with 14 bases between the two germline ends. The DNA for the CDR3 is TGTGCCAGCAGTCCTTCCCTAGCCCGCAATGAGCAGTTCTTC. This sequence encodes CASSPSLARNEQFF.

This clonotype occurred many times. This sequence joins TRBV20-1 and TRBJ2-1, with TRBD2 identical over 7 bases. Per germline, CDR1 DFQATT and CDR2 SNEGSKA (reference sequence). J was trimmed by 2 bases and V by 5 bases; bases with no gene match: 6. This CDR3 has 14 residues. The CDR3 sequence: CSAVRAGAYNEQFF. The CDR3 DNA is TGCAGTGCTGTGAGGGCGGGAGCCTACAATGAGCAGTTCTTC.

This clonotype was seen ten or more times. V gene TRBV28 combines with J gene TRBJ2-7, with 10 bases that match TRBD2. The CDR3 is 13 amino acids. J gave up 2 bases and V 10 bases, and 5 bases lay outside the gene matches. The germline V gene has CDR1 MDHEN and CDR2 SYDVKM. The CDR3 spells CATRTSGPYEQYF. The CDR3 DNA follows: TGTGCCACCCGGACTAGCGGTCCCTACGAGCAGTACTTC.

The chain has TRBV28 and TRBJ1-2; 7 nucleotides agree with TRBD1. CDR1 and CDR2 (germline): MDHEN, SYDVKM. The CDR3 loop spans 13 amino acids. J was trimmed by 4 bases and V by 8 bases; bases with no gene match: 7. The CDR3 nucleotides read TGTGCCAGCCACAGGGGCGAGGGCTATGGCTACACCTTC. Translation gives CASHRGEGYGYTF.

The V gene is TRBV12-3 or TRBV12-4, the J gene TRBJ1-2; D call uncertain. V lost 8 bases, J lost 7 bases, and 23 bases lay in between. This CDR3 is built from 15 residues. CDR3 loop: CASGPGGLSFFGYTF. Written as DNA, the CDR3 is TGTGCCAGCGGGCCAGGTGGGCTGAGCTTTTTTGGCTACACCTTC.

In regard to this clonotype: This may arise from a read error, as a much more abundant clone is one base away. V usage is TRBV9 and J usage is TRBJ2-5; 10 nucleotides match TRBD2. This CDR3 contains 15 residues. With V trimmed by 2 bases and J by 11 bases, 12 bases remained unmatched. From germline, CDR1 is SGDLS and CDR2 YYNGEE. The CDR3 loop is CASSVGTSEHNEQYF. The CDR3 region has the DNA TGTGCCAGCAGCGTCGGGACTAGCGAGCACAATGAGCAGTACTTC.

This clonotype has ten or more counts. V is TRBV4-2 and J is TRBJ1-2; D ambiguous. Trimming took off 0 bases at V and 0 bases at J, with 11 bases between the two ends. Germline loops: CDR1 LGHNA, CDR2 YNFKEQ. The CDR3 spans 16 residues. CDR3 coding DNA: TGTGCCAGCAGCCAAGACTTGACTTACTCTAACTATGGCTACACCTTC. Its protein is CASSQDLTYSNYGYTF.

This clonotype was detected ten times or more. The rearrangement joins TRBV20-1 to TRBJ2-3; 7 bases match TRBD2. Trimming at V came to 0 bases and at J to 4 bases, leaving 7 bases not matched to a gene. Per germline, CDR1 DFQATT and CDR2 SNEGSKA (reference sequence). There are 15 residues in the CDR3. DNA for the CDR3: TGCAGTGCTAGAGATAGGGCGGGAGCACCAGATACGCAGTATTTT. It encodes CSARDRAGAPDTQYF.